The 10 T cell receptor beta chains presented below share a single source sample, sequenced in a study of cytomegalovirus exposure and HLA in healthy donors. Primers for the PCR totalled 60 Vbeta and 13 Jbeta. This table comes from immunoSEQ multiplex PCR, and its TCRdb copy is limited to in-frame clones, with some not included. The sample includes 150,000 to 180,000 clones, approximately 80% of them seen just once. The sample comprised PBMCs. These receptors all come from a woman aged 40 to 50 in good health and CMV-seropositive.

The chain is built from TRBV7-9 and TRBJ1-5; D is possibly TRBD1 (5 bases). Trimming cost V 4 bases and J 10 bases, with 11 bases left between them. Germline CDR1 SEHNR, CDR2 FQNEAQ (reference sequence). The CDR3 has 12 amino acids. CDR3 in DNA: TGTGCCAGCAGCTCCCCGGGGGGTCCCCAGCATTTT. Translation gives CASSSPGGPQHF.

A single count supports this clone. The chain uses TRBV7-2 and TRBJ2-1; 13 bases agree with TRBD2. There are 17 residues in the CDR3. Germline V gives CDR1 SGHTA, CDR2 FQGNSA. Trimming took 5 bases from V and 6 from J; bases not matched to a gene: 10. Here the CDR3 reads CASSDHTSGRAGNEQFF. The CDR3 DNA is TGTGCCAGCAGCGATCATACTAGCGGGAGGGCGGGCAATGAGCAGTTCTTC.

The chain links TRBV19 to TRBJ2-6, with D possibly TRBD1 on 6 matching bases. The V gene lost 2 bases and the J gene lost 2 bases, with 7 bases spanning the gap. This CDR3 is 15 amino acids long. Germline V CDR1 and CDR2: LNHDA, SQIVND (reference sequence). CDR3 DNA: TGTGCCAGTAGTATACGGGACACTGGGGCCAACGTCCTGACTTTC. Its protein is CASSIRDTGANVLTF.

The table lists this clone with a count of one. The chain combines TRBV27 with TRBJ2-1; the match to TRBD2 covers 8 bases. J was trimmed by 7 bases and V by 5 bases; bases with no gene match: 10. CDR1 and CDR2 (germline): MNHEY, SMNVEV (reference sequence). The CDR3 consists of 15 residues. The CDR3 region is CASSKTGRVGNEQFF. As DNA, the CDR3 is TGTGCCAGCAGTAAGACCGGGAGGGTGGGTAATGAGCAGTTCTTC.

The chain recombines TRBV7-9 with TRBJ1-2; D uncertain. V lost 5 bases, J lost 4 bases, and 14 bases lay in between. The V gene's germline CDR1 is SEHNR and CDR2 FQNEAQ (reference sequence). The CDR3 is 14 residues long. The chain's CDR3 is CASSLVATSYGYTF. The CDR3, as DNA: TGTGCCAGCAGCCTGGTGGCCACGTCCTATGGCTACACCTTC.

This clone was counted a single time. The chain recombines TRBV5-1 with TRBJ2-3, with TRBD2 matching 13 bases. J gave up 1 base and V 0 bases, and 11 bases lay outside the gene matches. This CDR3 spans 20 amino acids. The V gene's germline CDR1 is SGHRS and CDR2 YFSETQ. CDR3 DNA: TGCGCCAGCAGCTTGGAAGTGACGCCCGGGACTAGCGGGGGCACAGATACGCAGTATTTT. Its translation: CASSLEVTPGTSGGTDTQYF.

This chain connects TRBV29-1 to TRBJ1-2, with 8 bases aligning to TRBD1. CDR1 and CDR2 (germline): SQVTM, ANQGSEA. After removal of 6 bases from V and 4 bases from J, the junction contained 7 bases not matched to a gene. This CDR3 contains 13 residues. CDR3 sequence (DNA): TGCAGCGTGCGGGGGACAGGAGGCTATGGCTACACCTTC. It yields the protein CSVRGTGGYGYTF.

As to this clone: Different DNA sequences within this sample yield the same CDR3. The CDR3 DNA reads as TGTGCCAGCAGTCCCCTCCAGACAGGGAACACTGAAGCTTTCTTT. Translating gives CASSPLQTGNTEAFF. V and J are TRBV6-6 and TRBJ1-1; tentative D call: TRBD1 (6 bases). The germline V and J ends were trimmed by 5 bases and 1 base, with 14 bases remaining between them. Germline V CDR1 and CDR2: MNHNY, SVGAGI (reference sequence). There are 15 residues in the CDR3.

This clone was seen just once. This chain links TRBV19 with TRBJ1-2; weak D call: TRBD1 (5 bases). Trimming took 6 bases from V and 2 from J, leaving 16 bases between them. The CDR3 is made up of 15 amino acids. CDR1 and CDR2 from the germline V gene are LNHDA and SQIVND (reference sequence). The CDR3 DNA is TGTGCCAGTAGGACCGACAGCCGCCCCAACTATGGCTACACCTTC. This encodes CASRTDSRPNYGYTF.

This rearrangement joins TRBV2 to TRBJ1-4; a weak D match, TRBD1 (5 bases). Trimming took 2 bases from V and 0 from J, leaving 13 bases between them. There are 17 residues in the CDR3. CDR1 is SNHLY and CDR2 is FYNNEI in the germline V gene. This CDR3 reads CASSENGWGTTNEKLFF. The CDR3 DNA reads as TGTGCCAGCAGTGAAAATGGCTGGGGCACAACTAATGAAAAACTGTTTTTT.